The source of this T cell receptor beta chain is a study of blood T cell repertoires in COVID-19. This clone appeared a few times. TCRdb's table, derived via immunoSEQ multiplex PCR, lists solely in-frame clones and lacks some. The data show about 390,000 clones, with over 75% seen just once and 2.3% held by the top ten. The J segment lost 5 bases and the V segment lost 4 bases, leaving 11 bases of the junction unmatched. The CDR3 loop spans 17 amino acids. Looked up from germline, CDR1 is SGHVS and CDR2 is FNYEAQ. This sequence joins TRBV7-6 and TRBJ1-5; 10 bases agree with TRBD1. The sequencing input was peripheral blood. This receptor was obtained from a woman in her sixties or seventies with COVID-19, enrolled during active disease. The CDR3 loop reads CASSSGQGQGFDQPQHF. The CDR3, as DNA: TGTGCCAGCAGCTCGGGCCAGGGACAGGGGTTCGATCAGCCCCAGCATTTT.